What follows are 12 T cell receptor beta chains derived from one specimen sequenced in a study of blood T cells in healthy people across ages. Alongside a J-beta primer mix, a sample-barcoded 5' primer served in a second PCR lasting about 7 to 11 cycles. TCRdb passed the 5' RACE reads through MiXCR, listing each CDR3 protein once. The sample lists roughly 930,000 distinct CDR3 sequences, around 49% seen once, with around an eighth in the top ten. The sequenced material came from blood. The receptors were gathered from a man aged 25-40 years in good health.

The rearrangement joins TRBV14 to TRBJ2-1; no clear D. The CDR3 spans 14 residues. V dropped 0 bases and J dropped 9 bases, with 12 bases sitting between them. Germline V gives CDR1 SGHDN, CDR2 FVKESK. This CDR3 reads CASSQETRRSEQFF. CDR3 sequence (DNA): TGTGCCAGCAGCCAAGAGACTCGTCGCAGTGAGCAGTTCTTC.

The V call is TRBV5-4, the J call TRBJ2-1, with 11 bases that match TRBD2. This CDR3 contains 13 residues. J gave up 9 bases and V 4 bases, and 3 bases lay outside the gene matches. Germline lookup yields CDR1 SGHNT and CDR2 YYREEE (reference sequence). Here the CDR3 reads CASSGGTSGEQFF. The CDR3 DNA is TGTGCCAGCAGCGGGGGGACTAGCGGTGAGCAGTTCTTC. Together with reference TRBV5-4 and TRBJ2-1, the CDR3 gives the full variable domain: ETGVTQSPTHLIKTRGQQVTLRCSSQSGHNTVSWYQQALGQGPQFIFQYYREEENGRGNFPPRFSGLQFPNYSSELNVNALELDDSALYLCASSGGTSGEQFFGPGTRLTVL.

The chain uses TRBV28 and TRBJ2-4; D not resolved. The germline gives CDR1 MDHEN, CDR2 SYDVKM. With 2 bases removed from V and 8 bases from J, the gap between germline ends came to 19 bases. This CDR3 is 16 amino acids long. The CDR3 spells CASSLRWGDGKDIQYF. The CDR3 region has the DNA TGTGCCAGCAGTTTACGCTGGGGTGATGGGAAAGACATTCAGTACTTC.

The CDR3 loop is CATSPDLRQGNQPQHF. The CDR3 coding sequence is TGTGCCACCAGTCCAGACCTGAGACAGGGCAATCAGCCCCAGCATTTT. This sequence joins TRBV15 and TRBJ1-5; weak D call: TRBD1 (6 bases). Germline lookup yields CDR1 LNHNV and CDR2 YYDKDF (reference sequence). V was cut by 6 bases and J by 2 bases, with 17 bases left in between. The CDR3 is 16 residues long.

The sample holds a few counts of this clonotype. The rearrangement joins TRBV9 to TRBJ2-4; D not certain. The CDR3 consists of 16 residues. Germline loops: CDR1 SGDLS, CDR2 YYNGEE. Trimming removed 3 bases at V and 0 bases at J, with 13 bases between. CDR3 DNA: TGTGCCAGCAGCGAATTCGCTAGTGTAGCCAAAAACATTCAGTACTTC. It is translated as CASSEFASVAKNIQYF.

As concerns this clonotype: A much larger clone differs by one base, so this may be a read error. The J gene is TRBJ2-5, the V gene TRBV20-1; 12 bases agree with TRBD2. The CDR3 length is 12 residues. CDR1 and CDR2 (germline): DFQATT, SNEGSKA (reference sequence). The CDR3 spells CSATSGRETRYF. The CDR3 coding sequence is TGCAGTGCTACTAGCGGGAGGGAGACCCGGTACTTC.

This clonotype came up a few times. The chain couples TRBV10-3 to TRBJ2-2; no definite D call. With 3 bases removed from V and 4 bases from J, the gap between germline ends came to 9 bases. This CDR3 comprises 14 residues. Germline CDR1 reads ENHRY; CDR2 reads SYGVKD. The CDR3 spells CAISEGAFTGELFF. CDR3 bases: TGTGCCATCAGTGAAGGTGCCTTCACCGGGGAGCTGTTTTTT.

The table lists this clonotype with a count of one. A read error may explain this, as a much larger clone is one base away. The J gene is TRBJ2-1, the V gene TRBV7-2; the D is unclear. CDR1 SGHTA and CDR2 FQGNSA come from the germline V gene. The CDR3 extends over 13 amino acids. CDR3 loop: CASSLEGLLERFF. CDR3 DNA sequence: TGTGCCAGCAGCTTAGAGGGTCTCCTAGAGCGGTTCTTC.

The CDR3: CAWSPGTGVYSYNSPLHF. Here the CDR3 DNA reads TGTGCCTGGAGTCCAGGGACAGGGGTTTACTCCTATAATTCACCCCTCCACTTT. This chain joins TRBV30 and TRBJ1-6; 10 bases map to TRBD1. Per germline, CDR1 GTSNPN and CDR2 SVGIG (reference sequence). The V and J ends lost 2 bases and 0 bases, in that order; junction bases with no gene match: 7. This CDR3 is 18 amino acids long.

The table lists this clonotype with a few counts. The rearrangement links TRBV29-1 to TRBJ1-2; TRBD1 aligns across 7 bases. Germline V CDR1 and CDR2: SQVTM, ANQGSEA. The CDR3 runs 13 residues. V shed 4 bases and J 2 bases; nucleotides not matched to a gene: 4. CDR3 loop: CSVGHRGNYGYTF. The CDR3 bases are TGCAGCGTTGGTCACAGGGGCAACTATGGCTACACCTTC.

CDR3 DNA: TGTGCCAGCAAACGAACAGGGATGGGTGAGACCCAGTACTTC. This encodes CASKRTGMGETQYF. The gene calls are TRBV7-9 and TRBJ2-5; tentative D call: TRBD1 (6 bases). The CDR3 consists of 14 residues. Germline V lookup: CDR1 SEHNR, CDR2 FQNEAQ (reference sequence). Trimming removed 7 bases at V and 5 bases at J, with 17 bases between.

As to this clonotype: Possible read error: a much larger clone is one base away. The chain recombines TRBV29-1 with TRBJ1-2; 9 nucleotides line up with TRBD1. CDR3 size: 16 residues. Germline assignment: CDR1 SQVTM and CDR2 ANQGSEA. CDR3: CSVEPAGTGSDYDYTF. The CDR3 DNA is TGCAGCGTTGAACCAGCCGGGACAGGGTCGGACTATGACTACACCTTC.